This record concerns one T cell receptor (beta chain) sequence. The data stem from a study of blood T cells in healthy people across ages. CDR3 length: 14 amino acids. V was pared by 6 bases and J by 4 bases, with 13 bases between. CDR1 and CDR2 (germline): MNHEY, SVGEGT. Next came a second PCR, run for about 7 to 12 cycles, which used a sample-barcoded 5' primer along with a J-beta primer mix. MiXCR was run by TCRdb on the 5' RACE reads, yielding one entry per CDR3 protein. The sample lists about 700,000 distinct CDR3 sequences, about 30% occurring once. The specimen sequenced was blood. The chain is built from TRBV6-2 or TRBV6-3 and TRBJ2-4, with a tentative D call TRBD2 (6 bases). The TCR was taken from a woman aged 80 or over in good health. The CDR3 region is CASSGTATKNIQYF. DNA for the CDR3: TGTGCCAGCAGCGGGACTGCGACGAAAAACATTCAGTACTTC.